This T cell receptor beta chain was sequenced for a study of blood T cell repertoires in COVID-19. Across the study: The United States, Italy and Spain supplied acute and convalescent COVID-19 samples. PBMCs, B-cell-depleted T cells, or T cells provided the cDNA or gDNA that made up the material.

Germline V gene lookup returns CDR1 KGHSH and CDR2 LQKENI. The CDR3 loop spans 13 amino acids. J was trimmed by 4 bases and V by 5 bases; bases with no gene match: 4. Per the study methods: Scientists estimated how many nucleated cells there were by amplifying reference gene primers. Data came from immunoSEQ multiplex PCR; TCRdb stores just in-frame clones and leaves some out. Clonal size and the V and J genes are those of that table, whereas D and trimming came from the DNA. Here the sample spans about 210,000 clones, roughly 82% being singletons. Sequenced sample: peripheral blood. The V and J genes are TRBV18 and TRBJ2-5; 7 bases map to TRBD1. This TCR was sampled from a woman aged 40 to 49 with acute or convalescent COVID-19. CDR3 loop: CASSIGTVETQYF. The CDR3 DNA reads TGTGCCAGCTCAATCGGGACAGTAGAGACCCAGTACTTC.